The 10 T cell receptor beta chains presented below share a single source sample, sequenced in a study of blood T cell repertoires in COVID-19. Here immunoSEQ multiplex PCR was the method, and the copy in TCRdb shows in-frame clones only, minus some. The sample has some 400,000 clones, almost 90% seen once. Sequencing used peripheral blood. The origin of the receptors is a man aged 18 to 30 with active or convalescent COVID-19.

This sequence joins TRBV7-2 and TRBJ2-7; 10 nucleotides agree with TRBD1. CDR1 is SGHTA and CDR2 is FQGNSA in the germline V gene. The CDR3 is 15 residues long. V shed 2 bases and J 7 bases; nucleotides not matched to a gene: 8. The CDR3 spells CASSLLGQGDGEQYF. DNA for the CDR3: TGTGCCAGCAGCTTATTAGGACAGGGGGATGGAGAGCAGTACTTC.

The chain combines TRBV2 with TRBJ1-1; a weak D match, TRBD1 (5 bases). V was clipped by 4 bases and J by 4 bases, with 13 bases between them. The length of the CDR3 is 14 residues. The germline V gene has CDR1 SNHLY and CDR2 FYNNEI. DNA for the CDR3: TGTGCCAGCAGTGGAAGTGGCAGGGTCACTGAAGCTTTCTTT. It is translated as CASSGSGRVTEAFF.

V usage is TRBV27 and J usage is TRBJ2-7; 9 bases are shared with TRBD2. This CDR3 is built from 12 residues. V lost 7 bases and J lost 5; bases outside the gene matches: 3. Germline-derived CDR1 and CDR2 are MNHEY and SMNVEV (reference sequence). The CDR3 spells CASTAGGHEQYF. The CDR3 DNA is TGTGCCAGCACAGCGGGAGGCCACGAGCAGTACTTC.

The rearrangement joins TRBV3-1 (or the pseudogene TRBV3-2) to TRBJ2-7, with 9 nucleotides matching TRBD2. The germline CDR1 and CDR2 sequences are LGHDT and YNNKEL (reference sequence). Trimming at V came to 1 base and at J to 9 bases, leaving 13 bases not matched to a gene. The CDR3 runs to 16 residues. The chain's CDR3 is CASSQAIAGALRAQYF. In DNA form, the CDR3 reads TGTGCCAGCAGCCAAGCAATAGCGGGGGCTCTACGAGCGCAGTACTTC.

The genes are TRBV7-2 and TRBJ2-3; 7 bases match TRBD1. The CDR3 runs 16 residues. The junction had 10 bases not matched to a gene; V was cut back by 4 bases and J by 3 bases. CDR1 is SGHTA, CDR2 FQGNSA, per germline. CDR3 DNA: TGTGCCAGCAGCTATAGACCACAGGGGCCTACAGATACGCAGTATTTT. Amino acids: CASSYRPQGPTDTQYF.

The chain has TRBV4-1 and TRBJ2-2; TRBD1 aligns across 7 bases. The CDR3 is 15 amino acids. CDR1 and CDR2 (germline): MGHRA, YSYEKL. Trimming at V came to 5 bases and at J to 4 bases, leaving 7 bases not matched to a gene. The CDR3 protein is CASSWRSGGTGELFF. For the CDR3, the DNA is TGCGCCAGCAGCTGGCGATCAGGGGGCACCGGGGAGCTGTTTTTT.

This clone showed up just once. The chain recombines TRBV29-1 with TRBJ2-7, with 14 bases identical to TRBD2. Germline V gene data show CDR1 as SQVTM and CDR2 as ANQGSEA. The J segment lost 6 bases and the V segment lost 6 bases, leaving 4 bases of the junction unmatched. The CDR3 is 13 amino acids. The CDR3 protein is CSVGGLAGGEQYF. The CDR3 DNA sequence: TGCAGCGTGGGCGGACTAGCGGGAGGCGAGCAGTACTTC.

The genes are TRBV6-5 and TRBJ1-1; possible D gene TRBD1, 6 bases. V was clipped by 4 bases and J by 0 bases, with 12 bases between them. The CDR3 loop spans 15 amino acids. The germline CDR1 and CDR2 sequences are MNHEY and SVGAGI. For the CDR3, the DNA is TGTGCCAGCAGTTCGGGGGGCATCATGAACACTGAAGCTTTCTTT. This translates into CASSSGGIMNTEAFF.

V usage is TRBV27 and J usage is TRBJ2-7; 13 bases are a match to TRBD2. The CDR3 consists of 15 residues. The junction had 7 bases not matched to a gene; V was cut back by 6 bases and J by 5 bases. Per the germline V gene, CDR1 is MNHEY and CDR2 is SMNVEV (reference sequence). Here the CDR3 DNA reads TGTGCCAGCAGCCGGACTAGCGGGGGCCCCGACGAGCAGTACTTC. Protein sequence: CASSRTSGGPDEQYF.

The gene calls are TRBV4-2 and TRBJ2-1, with TRBD2 matching 8 bases. The CDR3 length is 16 residues. Germline CDR1 LGHNA, CDR2 YNFKEQ. Unmatched junction bases numbered 10, after V lost 0 bases and J lost 9 bases. In DNA, the CDR3 is TGTGCCAGCAGCCAAGACCCGGGACTAGGCTTCACTGAGCAGTTCTTC. It encodes CASSQDPGLGFTEQFF.